This entry lists 27 T cell receptor beta chains sequenced from one sample in a study of prognosis after radiotherapy for stage I lung cancer. Template was genomic DNA; TCR beta CDR3 amplified in two multiplex PCR rounds. Used in first-round PCR were primers specific to each TRBV and TRBJ gene. TCRdb used MiXCR to reprocess the multiplex PCR reads, holding one entry per CDR3 protein. The table has around 60,000 distinct CDR3 sequences, approximately 25% seen once. This sample comprised PBMCs, obtained before or after stereotactic body radiation therapy (not recorded which). These receptors were collected from a donor at least 50 years old with non-small cell lung cancer.

This clonotype was detected ten times or more. The V and J genes are TRBV7-3 and TRBJ2-3, with D hard to call. The V end was cut by 1 base, the J end by 0 bases, with 11 bases between. CDR3 size: 16 residues. CDR1 and CDR2 from the germline V gene are SGHTA and FQGTGA. CDR3 in amino acids: CASSLNPDPSTDTQYF. CDR3 DNA: TGTGCCAGCAGCTTAAATCCGGACCCTAGCACAGATACGCAGTATTTT.

This clonotype showed up many times. The chain joins TRBV7-2 to TRBJ1-5, with a tentative D call TRBD1 (5 bases). CDR3 size: 17 residues. The V gene lost 5 bases and the J gene lost 1 base, with 18 bases spanning the gap. Germline assignment: CDR1 SGHTA and CDR2 FQGNSA. The CDR3 nucleotides read TGTGCCAGCAGCCCCCGGGGCGGGGGTCGGAGCAATCAGCCCCAGCATTTT. It yields the protein CASSPRGGGRSNQPQHF.

About this clonotype: Just one base apart from a much larger clone, this may be a read error. The chain employs TRBV20-1 and TRBJ1-5, with 9 bases matching TRBD1. The CDR3 is made up of 17 amino acids. Trimming at V came to 0 bases and at J to 3 bases, leaving 9 bases not matched to a gene. CDR1 is DFQATT, CDR2 SNEGSKA, per germline (reference sequence). The CDR3 is CSARDITGGRNNQPQHF. The DNA for the CDR3 is TGCAGTGCTAGAGATATCACAGGGGGCCGTAACAATCAGCCCCAGCATTTT.

This clonotype was seen repeatedly, ten times or more. This chain joins TRBV4-1 and TRBJ1-1; D call uncertain. The ends were cut back, 0 bases at V and 5 bases at J, with 10 bases in the middle. CDR3 length: 14 amino acids. Germline CDR1 reads MGHRA; CDR2 reads YSYEKL. CDR3 bases: TGCGCCAGCAGCCAAGATTGGAGTTTTACTGAAGCTTTCTTT. This codes for CASSQDWSFTEAFF.

This clonotype has a count of ten or more. This may stem from a read error, because a much larger clone lies one nucleotide away. The J gene is TRBJ2-5, the V gene TRBV12-3 or TRBV12-4; D ambiguous. The V and J ends lost 4 bases and 5 bases respectively, with 14 bases between them. The CDR3 runs 14 residues. CDR3 coding DNA: TGTGCCAGCAGTTACGTGGGGATGGGGGAGACCCAGTACTTC. It codes for CASSYVGMGETQYF.

As for this clonotype: This clone may be a read error of a much larger clone one base away. The chain links TRBV5-6 to TRBJ1-5; D not resolved. Germline CDR1 is SGHDT and CDR2 is YYEEEE. This CDR3 comprises 14 residues. The CDR3 protein is CASSRAQQNQHQHF. For the CDR3, the DNA is TGTGCCAGCAGCCGCGCCCAGCAGAATCAGCACCAGCATTTT.

This clonotype was observed at least ten times. The chain has TRBV5-1 and TRBJ2-7; tentatively, D is TRBD1 (6 bases). This CDR3 is built from 13 residues. CDR1 and CDR2 from the germline V gene are SGHRS and YFSETQ. Trimming stripped 4 bases from V and 5 bases from J, with 13 bases between. The DNA for the CDR3 is TGCGCCAGCAGCATACAGGGTGGGGACGAGCAGTACTTC. Translating it yields CASSIQGGDEQYF.

As for this clonotype: Being one base from a much bigger clone, this may be a read error. The rearrangement joins TRBV18 to TRBJ1-5; 10 bases are shared with TRBD1. CDR3 size: 14 residues. Germline-derived CDR1 and CDR2 are KGHSH and LQKENI. The V segment lost 9 bases and the J segment 3 bases; nucleotides outside the gene matches: 5. CDR3 sequence reads: CASSGTGVNQPQHF. The CDR3 nucleotides are TGTGCCAGTTCCGGGACAGGGGTCAATCAGCCCCAGCATTTT. Using reference TRBV18 and TRBJ1-5 for the parts outside the CDR3, the full variable domain is NAGVMQNPRHLVRRRGQEARLRCSPMKGHSHVYWYRQLPEEGLKFMVYLQKENIIDESGMPKERFSAEFPKEGPSILRIQQVVRGDSAAYFCASSGTGVNQPQHFGDGTRLSIL.

This clonotype was seen many times. The V call is TRBV30, the J call TRBJ1-4; 7 positions agree with TRBD1. The CDR3 extends over 14 amino acids. Germline CDR1 and CDR2: GTSNPN and SVGIG (reference sequence). Trimming cost V 1 base and J 6 bases; bases outside gene matches: 5. The DNA of the CDR3 is TGTGCCTGGAGTGAAGGGGGCGTGCATGAAAAACTGTTTTTT. It specifies CAWSEGGVHEKLFF.

This clonotype has at least ten counts. The chain uses TRBV2 and TRBJ1-3; 7 bases fit TRBD1. The CDR3 covers 14 residues. V trimming: 6 bases; J trimming: 0 bases; junction bases outside the gene matches: 2. Germline values: CDR1 SNHLY, CDR2 FYNNEI. The CDR3 region is CASRRDSSGNTIYF. CDR3 bases: TGTGCCAGCAGGCGGGACAGCTCTGGAAACACCATATATTTT. Filled out from reference TRBV2 and TRBJ1-3, the complete variable domain reads EPEVTQTPSHQVTQMGQEVILRCVPISNHLYFYWYRQILGQKVEFLVSFYNNEISEKSEIFDDQFSVERPDGSNFTLKIRSTKLEDSAMYFCASRRDSSGNTIYFGEGSWLTVV.

About this clonotype itself: This likely traces to a read error, being one base from a far larger clone. J is TRBJ1-6 and V is TRBV6-4; unclear D gene. This CDR3 has 15 residues. From germline, CDR1 is MRHNA and CDR2 SNTAGT. This chain's CDR3 is CASSYSKQIRSPLDF. For the CDR3, the DNA is TGTGCCAGCAGTTACTCGAAGCAGATCCGGTCACCCCTCGACTTT.

This clonotype was recorded many times. CDR3 sequence: CATSRRGLNTEAFF. DNA of the CDR3: TGTGCCACCAGCAGACGGGGTTTGAACACTGAAGCTTTCTTT. The genes are TRBV15 and TRBJ1-1; D not resolved. The CDR3 is 14 amino acids. Deletions cut 2 bases from V and 0 bases from J, with 7 bases between. Germline CDR1 reads LNHNV; CDR2 reads YYDKDF (reference sequence).

Points on this clonotype: Possible read error: a much larger clone is one base away. The chain joins TRBV20-1 to TRBJ2-5, with a tentative D call TRBD2 (6 bases). Germline V gene data show CDR1 as DFQATT and CDR2 as SNEGSKA (reference sequence). CDR3 length equals 14 residues. The CDR3 protein is CSAVLPWGVETKYF. The DNA for the CDR3 is TGCAGTGCTGTTCTTCCCTGGGGGGTAGAGACCAAGTACTTC.

In regard to this clonotype: A far larger clone is off by one base, so a read error is likely. This chain's CDR3 is CASSYTVGNSPLHF. For the CDR3, the DNA is TGTGCCAGCAGTTACACAGTGGGCAATTCACCCCTCCACTTT. The V call is TRBV6-4, the J call TRBJ1-6; D unclear. V lost 5 bases and J 7 bases, leaving 12 bases between the germline ends. CDR1 is MRHNA, CDR2 SNTAGT, per germline. CDR3 size: 14 residues.

With respect to this clonotype: The junction departs from germline at one end; a sequencing error may be responsible. The rearrangement uses TRBV28 and TRBJ2-7; D may correspond to TRBD1 or TRBD2 (5 bases each). The CDR3 has 14 amino acids. Looked up from germline, CDR1 is MDHEN and CDR2 is SYDVKM. The CDR3: CASSFSGVGDDQYF. CDR3 in DNA: TGTGCCAGCAGTTTCAGTGGGGTGGGGGACGATCAGTACTTC.

This clonotype was detected ten times or more. This chain connects TRBV6-1 to TRBJ2-7; 9 nucleotides match TRBD1. The germline V gene encodes CDR1 MNHNS and CDR2 SASEGT. The CDR3 sequence is 13 residues long. V shed 5 bases, J shed 3 bases, and the junction held 2 bases outside the gene matches. The CDR3: CASSPDRGYEQYF. DNA for the CDR3: TGTGCCAGCAGTCCGGACAGGGGCTACGAGCAGTACTTC.

This clonotype was seen at least ten times. This chain uses TRBV5-1 with TRBJ2-3, with 9 bases matching TRBD2. J was trimmed by 6 bases and V by 3 bases; bases with no gene match: 20. The germline V gene encodes CDR1 SGHRS and CDR2 YFSETQ. The CDR3 runs 19 residues. The CDR3 here is CASSSKSSFSAGGADTQYF. CDR3 nucleotide sequence: TGCGCCAGCAGCTCGAAAAGCTCCTTTTCAGCGGGGGGTGCGGATACGCAGTATTTT.

This clonotype was counted ten times or more. The chain is built from TRBV30 and TRBJ1-4, with a possible D match to TRBD1 (5 bases). The CDR3 runs 12 residues. V shed 8 bases and J shed 8 bases, with 15 bases lying between them. CDR1 is GTSNPN and CDR2 is SVGIG in the germline V gene (reference sequence). The CDR3 loop reads CAGQNMGEKLFF. CDR3 coding DNA: TGTGCCGGACAAAATATGGGAGAAAAACTGTTTTTT.

This clonotype occurred many times. This chain joins TRBV19 and TRBJ1-6; D might be TRBD1 (6 bases). CDR3 size: 15 residues. Per germline, CDR1 LNHDA and CDR2 SQIVND (reference sequence). Trimming took off 7 bases at V and 5 bases at J, with 15 bases between the two ends. Written as DNA, the CDR3 is TGTGCCAGTACCCTGGAGGGGGGAAATAATTCACCCCTCCACTTT. Its protein product is CASTLEGGNNSPLHF.

This clonotype has a handful of counts. A much larger clone lies a single base off, so this may be a read error. The chain links TRBV29-1 to TRBJ1-2; the D is unclear. CDR1 and CDR2 from the germline V gene are SQVTM and ANQGSEA. The CDR3 has 11 amino acids. The ends were cut back, 7 bases at V and 8 bases at J, with 14 bases in the middle. The CDR3 sequence is CSASRGWGYTF. The CDR3 nucleotides read TGCAGCGCCTCTAGAGGGTGGGGCTACACCTTC.

This clonotype was detected many times. This rearrangement joins TRBV7-9 to TRBJ1-5; TRBD1 matches 7 bases. V lost 3 bases, J lost 6 bases, and 11 bases stayed unmatched. Germline CDR1 reads SEHNR; CDR2 reads FQNEAQ (reference sequence). CDR3 length: 16 residues. CDR3 DNA sequence: TGTGCCAGCAGCTTGGGTAGCGGCCAGGGGGTTCAGCCCCAGCATTTT. It specifies CASSLGSGQGVQPQHF.

This clonotype was seen only a few times. The chain uses TRBV12-3 or TRBV12-4 and TRBJ1-2, with D maybe TRBD1 (5 bases). The CDR3 totals 14 residues. V was shortened by 5 bases and J by 0 bases, with 10 bases between the two germline ends. CDR3 coding DNA: TGTGCCAGCAGTCGGCGGGGGGCTAACTATGGCTACACCTTC. Its protein is CASSRRGANYGYTF.

This clonotype was seen many times. The CDR3 protein is CASSLERYYEQFF. CDR3 bases: TGTGCCAGCAGCTTAGAGCGGTACTATGAGCAGTTCTTC. This chain uses TRBV11-3 with TRBJ2-1; D gene uncertain. Germline V gene data show CDR1 as SGHNT and CDR2 as YENEEA. V was shortened by 0 bases and J by 8 bases, with 8 bases between the two germline ends. The CDR3 extends over 13 amino acids.

The sample holds many counts of this clonotype. The J gene is TRBJ2-7, the V gene TRBV6-4; TRBD1 aligns across 9 bases. The CDR3 has 14 residues. Germline V gene sequence: CDR1 MRHNA, CDR2 SNTAGT. The V segment lost 5 bases and the J segment 7 bases; nucleotides outside the gene matches: 9. The CDR3 here is CASSSRDRVGEQYF. For the CDR3, the DNA is TGTGCCAGCAGTTCCCGGGACAGGGTGGGGGAGCAGTACTTC.

This clonotype has at least ten counts. The V call is TRBV28, the J call TRBJ2-3, with 7 bases fitting TRBD2. Germline loops: CDR1 MDHEN, CDR2 SYDVKM. The CDR3 is 16 residues long. V shed 7 bases and J 4 bases; nucleotides not matched to a gene: 14. The CDR3 nucleotides read TGTGCCAGCACCGTGAGCGGGGTGCAACCCGCAGATACGCAGTATTTT. The encoded protein is CASTVSGVQPADTQYF.

This clonotype has a count of ten or more. The chain is built from TRBV5-4 and TRBJ1-2; weak D call: TRBD1 (6 bases). CDR1 is SGHNT and CDR2 is YYREEE in the germline V gene (reference sequence). The CDR3 consists of 15 residues. V was trimmed by 4 bases and J by 0 bases, leaving 13 bases between them. Here the CDR3 reads CASSAPGASNYGYTF. The CDR3 DNA reads TGTGCCAGCAGCGCTCCGGGGGCCTCTAACTATGGCTACACCTTC.

This clonotype appeared many times. The chain uses TRBV2 and TRBJ1-4, with 10 nucleotides matching TRBD1. After removal of 1 base from V and 8 bases from J, the junction contained 10 bases not matched to a gene. CDR3 size: 17 residues. Per germline, CDR1 SNHLY and CDR2 FYNNEI. The CDR3, as DNA: TGTGCCAGCAGTGAAGGGGGGACAGGGGCGTGGGAAGAAAAACTGTTTTTT. Protein sequence: CASSEGGTGAWEEKLFF.